Included here is one T cell receptor beta chain sequence, with context. This sample is part of a study of blood T cell repertoires in COVID-19. Study-wide context: Samples taken during acute and convalescent COVID-19 were collected in the United States, Italy and Spain. PBMCs, B-cell-depleted T cells, or T cells were the source of the cDNA or gDNA that made up the material.

Per the original methods: It was from reference gene primer amplification that nucleated cell counts were estimated. Only in-frame clones appear in the TCRdb table, and some are missing; sequencing was by immunoSEQ multiplex PCR. Clone size and the V and J calls come from that table; the DNA yielded D and trimming. The sample has hundreds of thousands of clones, under 95% seen once. Sequencing was performed on peripheral blood. This receptor was identified in a woman aged 18-29 years who had recovered from COVID-19.

The CDR3 loop is CASSLGGLAGGEQFF. The DNA for the CDR3 is TGTGCCAGCAGCTTAGGGGGACTAGCGGGAGGGGAGCAGTTCTTC. The chain recombines TRBV7-9 with TRBJ2-1; 16 nucleotides align to TRBD2. The V and J ends lost 1 base and 10 bases, in that order; junction bases with no gene match: 1. Germline values: CDR1 SEHNR, CDR2 FQNEAQ (reference sequence). The CDR3 is made up of 15 amino acids.